Each of the 18 T cell receptor beta chains below was sequenced from the same sample in a study of T cell repertoires and Cas9 in healthy adults. Clones were sequenced by immunoSEQ multiplex PCR, and TCRdb holds only the in-frame ones, with some missing. In the table there are tens of thousands of clones, just under 95% of which are singletons. Sequenced sample: CD4+ effector T cells (CD127+, CD25-, CD137-, CD154-) from PBMCs; culture status not recorded. These TCRs come from a human donor in good health.

This clone was recorded only once. The chain recombines TRBV11-2 with TRBJ2-2; 8 bases align to TRBD2. V was pared by 0 bases and J by 7 bases, with 7 bases of the junction left unmatched. The CDR3 totals 16 residues. Germline CDR1 and CDR2: SGHAT and FQNNGV. The CDR3 region is CASSLDLGAGVGELFF. The CDR3 bases are TGTGCCAGCAGCTTAGATTTGGGAGCGGGAGTCGGGGAGCTGTTTTTT.

This chain uses TRBV7-9 with TRBJ1-2, with TRBD1 identical over 7 bases. Per the germline V gene, CDR1 is SEHNR and CDR2 is FQNEAQ (reference sequence). CDR3 size: 15 residues. After removal of 11 bases from V and 2 bases from J, the junction contained 14 bases not matched to a gene. This CDR3 reads CAGTRDSQENYGYTF. CDR3 sequence (DNA): TGTGCCGGAACTCGGGACAGCCAGGAAAACTATGGCTACACCTTC.

This clone was seen just once. The chain employs TRBV7-2 and TRBJ2-1; no clear D. The CDR3 is 15 residues long. V was trimmed by 5 bases and J by 6 bases, leaving 17 bases between them. Looked up from germline, CDR1 is SGHTA and CDR2 is FQGNSA. DNA for the CDR3: TGTGCCAGCAGCCCGCGAAACCTAGTCCCCAATGAGCAGTTCTTC. It is translated as CASSPRNLVPNEQFF.

V gene TRBV28 combines with J gene TRBJ1-1; 9 positions match TRBD1. CDR3 length: 14 residues. Germline trimming cut 5 bases from V and 5 bases from J; bases unmatched to any gene: 6. The germline gives CDR1 MDHEN, CDR2 SYDVKM. In DNA, the CDR3 is TGTGCCAGCAGTCCCGGGGACAGGGTTACTGAAGCTTTCTTT. Its protein is CASSPGDRVTEAFF.

The J gene is TRBJ2-5, the V gene TRBV4-3, with D perhaps matching TRBD1 (5 bases). V dropped 4 bases and J dropped 4 bases, with 13 bases sitting between them. Germline loops: CDR1 LGHNA, CDR2 YSLEER. This CDR3 contains 14 residues. CDR3 DNA sequence: TGCGCCAGCAGCCCTAATTTGGGGCGAGAGACCCAGTACTTC. Protein sequence: CASSPNLGRETQYF.

This chain joins TRBV5-6 and TRBJ1-1; unclear D gene. Germline CDR1 reads SGHDT; CDR2 reads YYEEEE. This CDR3 has 16 residues. Trimming removed 3 bases at V and 1 base at J, with 16 bases between. The CDR3, as DNA: TGTGCCAGCAGCTCCATCCGTTTTTTGGGGAACACTGAAGCTTTCTTT. This codes for CASSSIRFLGNTEAFF.

This chain uses TRBV5-1 with TRBJ2-1, with 8 bases that match TRBD1. The ends lost 5 bases at V and 3 bases at J; junction bases unmatched: 13. The CDR3 is made up of 17 amino acids. Germline V gene lookup returns CDR1 SGHRS and CDR2 YFSETQ. The CDR3 loop is CASSEGTGLSRYNEQFF. CDR3 nucleotides: TGCGCCAGCAGTGAAGGGACAGGTTTGAGTCGCTACAATGAGCAGTTCTTC.

This rearrangement joins TRBV6-5 to TRBJ2-7, with 7 bases aligning to TRBD1. Germline trimming cut 11 bases from V and 4 bases from J; bases unmatched to any gene: 5. Per the germline V gene, CDR1 is MNHEY and CDR2 is SVGAGI. The CDR3 covers 11 residues. The CDR3 is CAGADRYEQYF. In DNA form, the CDR3 reads TGTGCCGGGGCGGACAGGTACGAGCAGTACTTC.

The V call is TRBV7-2, the J call TRBJ2-2; 10 bases are a match to TRBD2. Losses at the gene ends were 3 bases for V and 7 bases for J; bases not matched to a gene: 8. The CDR3 length is 16 residues. Germline values: CDR1 SGHTA, CDR2 FQGNSA. The CDR3 is CASSFQRTSGYGELFF. DNA for the CDR3: TGTGCCAGCAGCTTTCAAAGGACTAGCGGATACGGGGAGCTGTTTTTT.

The chain couples TRBV7-2 to TRBJ1-6; 9 bases align to TRBD1. Germline V lookup: CDR1 SGHTA, CDR2 FQGNSA. This CDR3 region has 14 residues. J lost 6 bases, V lost 6 bases, and 3 bases had no gene match. As DNA, the CDR3 is TGTGCCAGCAGGTGGACAGGGGTTAATTCACCCCTCCACTTT. The encoded protein is CASRWTGVNSPLHF.

This clone was seen just once. The genes are TRBV7-2 and TRBJ1-2; D remains unclear. V was trimmed by 1 base and J by 8 bases, leaving 29 bases between them. CDR3 length equals 19 residues. Germline CDR1 and CDR2: SGHTA and FQGNSA. This chain's CDR3 is CASSLDLRPLPIGLWGYTF. The CDR3 DNA sequence: TGTGCCAGCAGCTTAGACCTCCGACCCCTCCCAATTGGGTTGTGGGGCTACACCTTC.

In this sample, this clone turned up once. No DNA is shown, since the ends of the CDR3 on it are uncertain; the CDR3 is the one TCRdb lists. V and J are TRBV1 and TRBJ2-7. TRBV1 is listed as a pseudogene. With termini counted, the CDR3 has 16 amino acids. The CDR3 reads CTSSQVFGTGSYEQYV.

V gene TRBV6-5 combines with J gene TRBJ2-1, with 11 nucleotides matching TRBD1. Germline V gene data show CDR1 as MNHEY and CDR2 as SVGAGI. Trimming removed 1 base from V and 5 bases from J; junction bases left unmatched: 4. The CDR3 is 16 residues long. CDR3 nucleotides: TGTGCCAGCAGTTACTGGCAGGGACAGGGGGACAATGAGCAGTTCTTC. Its translation is CASSYWQGQGDNEQFF.

The chain carries TRBV13 and TRBJ1-1; D remains ambiguous. Germline lookup yields CDR1 PRHDT and CDR2 FYEKMQ (reference sequence). V was clipped by 2 bases and J by 4 bases, with 2 bases between them. The CDR3 is made up of 11 amino acids. The chain's CDR3 is CASSLSTEAFF. The CDR3 DNA is TGTGCCAGCAGCTTATCCACTGAAGCTTTCTTT.

The rearrangement links TRBV7-2 to TRBJ2-3, with D uncertain. Trimming pared 1 base from V and 0 bases from J, leaving 5 bases between. Germline lookup yields CDR1 SGHTA and CDR2 FQGNSA. This CDR3 region has 14 residues. Written as DNA, the CDR3 is TGTGCCAGCAGCTTAGATAGGAGCACAGATACGCAGTATTTT. The encoded protein is CASSLDRSTDTQYF.

This clone was picked up one time. V gene TRBV2 combines with J gene TRBJ1-2; D is undetermined. The V end lost 6 bases, the J end lost 2 bases, and 4 bases lay between the germline ends. The CDR3 has 11 residues. Germline values: CDR1 SNHLY, CDR2 FYNNEI. In nucleotides, the CDR3 is TGTGCCAGCAGACTAAACTATGGCTACACCTTC. Translation gives CASRLNYGYTF.

This sequence joins TRBV11-3 and TRBJ1-4; D gene uncertain. This CDR3 contains 13 residues. V was trimmed by 3 bases and J by 5 bases, leaving 7 bases between them. Germline loops: CDR1 SGHNT, CDR2 YENEEA. Written as DNA, the CDR3 is TGTGCCAGCAGCTTTACCGGGAATGAAAAACTGTTTTTT. Amino acid sequence: CASSFTGNEKLFF.

The chain employs TRBV5-1 and TRBJ2-3, with D unresolved. The CDR3 covers 12 residues. V lost 0 bases and J lost 6, with 5 bases in between. From germline, CDR1 is SGHRS and CDR2 YFSETQ. The DNA for the CDR3 is TGCGCCAGCAGCTTGGGGTTCGATACGCAGTATTTT. Translating gives CASSLGFDTQYF.